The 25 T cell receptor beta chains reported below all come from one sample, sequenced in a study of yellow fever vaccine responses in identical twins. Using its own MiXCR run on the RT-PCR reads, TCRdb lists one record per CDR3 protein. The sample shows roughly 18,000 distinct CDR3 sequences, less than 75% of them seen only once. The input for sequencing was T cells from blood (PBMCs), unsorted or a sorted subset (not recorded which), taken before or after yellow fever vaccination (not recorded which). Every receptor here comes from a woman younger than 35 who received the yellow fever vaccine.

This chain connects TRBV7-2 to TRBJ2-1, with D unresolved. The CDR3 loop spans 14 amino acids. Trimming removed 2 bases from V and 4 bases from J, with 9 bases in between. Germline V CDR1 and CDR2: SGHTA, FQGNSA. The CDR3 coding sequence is TGTGCCAGCAGCTTATTCACGGAATACAATGAGCAGTTCTTC. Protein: CASSLFTEYNEQFF.

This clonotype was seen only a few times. The chain's CDR3 is CASSRDGLAGESYNEQFF. The CDR3, as DNA: TGTGCCAGCAGCCGGGACGGACTAGCGGGAGAATCTTACAATGAGCAGTTCTTC. The chain carries TRBV11-3 and TRBJ2-1, with 13 nucleotides matching TRBD2. The V gene's germline CDR1 is SGHNT and CDR2 YENEEA. This CDR3 is built from 18 residues. J gave up 4 bases and V 5 bases, and 11 bases lay outside the gene matches.

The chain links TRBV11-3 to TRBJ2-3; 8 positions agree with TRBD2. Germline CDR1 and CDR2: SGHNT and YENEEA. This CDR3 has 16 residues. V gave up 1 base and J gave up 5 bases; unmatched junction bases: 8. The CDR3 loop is CASSLVPGGPGDTQYF. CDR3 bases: TGTGCCAGCAGCTTAGTTCCGGGGGGGCCGGGAGATACGCAGTATTTT.

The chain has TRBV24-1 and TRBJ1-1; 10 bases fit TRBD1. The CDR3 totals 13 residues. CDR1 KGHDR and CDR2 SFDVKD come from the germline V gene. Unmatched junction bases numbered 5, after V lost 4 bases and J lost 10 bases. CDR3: CATSDLDRGRAFF. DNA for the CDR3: TGTGCCACCAGTGACTTGGACAGGGGGAGAGCTTTCTTT.

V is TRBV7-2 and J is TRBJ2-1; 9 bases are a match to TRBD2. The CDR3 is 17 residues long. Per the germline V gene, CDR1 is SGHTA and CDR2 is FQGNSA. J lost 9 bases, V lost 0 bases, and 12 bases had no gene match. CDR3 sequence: CASSLAWKTSGTTEQFF. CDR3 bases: TGTGCCAGCAGCTTAGCGTGGAAGACTAGCGGTACAACTGAGCAGTTCTTC.

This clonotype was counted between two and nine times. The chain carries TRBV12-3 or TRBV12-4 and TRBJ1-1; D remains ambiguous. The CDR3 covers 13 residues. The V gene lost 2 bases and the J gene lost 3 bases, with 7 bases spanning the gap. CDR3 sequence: CASSLKPYTEAFF. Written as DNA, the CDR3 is TGTGCCAGCAGTTTAAAACCTTACACTGAAGCTTTCTTT.

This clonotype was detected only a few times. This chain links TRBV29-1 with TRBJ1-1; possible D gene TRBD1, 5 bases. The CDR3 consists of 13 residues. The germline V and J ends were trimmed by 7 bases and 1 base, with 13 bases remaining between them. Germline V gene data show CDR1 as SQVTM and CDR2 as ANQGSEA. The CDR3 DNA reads TGCAGCGGCGCTGGGGACGGGAACACTGAAGCTTTCTTT. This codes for CSGAGDGNTEAFF.

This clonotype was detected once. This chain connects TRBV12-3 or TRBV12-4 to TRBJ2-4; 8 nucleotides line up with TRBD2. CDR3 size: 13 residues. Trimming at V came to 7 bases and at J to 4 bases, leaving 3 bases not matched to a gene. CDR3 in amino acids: CASNGGAKNIQYF. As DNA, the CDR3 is TGTGCCAGCAACGGGGGGGCTAAAAACATTCAGTACTTC.

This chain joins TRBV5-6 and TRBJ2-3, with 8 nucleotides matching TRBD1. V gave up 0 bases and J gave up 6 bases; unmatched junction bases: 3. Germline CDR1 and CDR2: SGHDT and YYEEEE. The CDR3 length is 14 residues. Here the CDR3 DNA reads TGTGCCAGCAGCTTGGCGACAGGGGCGGATACGCAGTATTTT. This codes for CASSLATGADTQYF.

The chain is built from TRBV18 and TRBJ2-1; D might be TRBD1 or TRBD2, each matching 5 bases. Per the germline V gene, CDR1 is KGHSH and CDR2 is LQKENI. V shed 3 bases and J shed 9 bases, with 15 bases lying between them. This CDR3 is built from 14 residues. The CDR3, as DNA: TGTGCCAGCTCACCCGAGGGGTTTACCGGTGAGCAGTTCTTC. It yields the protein CASSPEGFTGEQFF.

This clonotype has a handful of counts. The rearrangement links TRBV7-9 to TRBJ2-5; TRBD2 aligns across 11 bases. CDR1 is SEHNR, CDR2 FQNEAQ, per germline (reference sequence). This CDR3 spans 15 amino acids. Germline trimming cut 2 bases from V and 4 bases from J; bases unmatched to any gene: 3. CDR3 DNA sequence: TGTGCCAGCAGCTTACCACTAGCGGGAGTAGAGACCCAGTACTTC. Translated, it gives CASSLPLAGVETQYF.

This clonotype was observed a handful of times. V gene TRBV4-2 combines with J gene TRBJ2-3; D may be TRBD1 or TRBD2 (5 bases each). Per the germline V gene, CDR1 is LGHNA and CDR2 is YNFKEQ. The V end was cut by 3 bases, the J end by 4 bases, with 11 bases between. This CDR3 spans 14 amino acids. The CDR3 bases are TGTGCCAGCAGCCAGACAGTGGGGGCAGATACGCAGTATTTT. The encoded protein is CASSQTVGADTQYF.

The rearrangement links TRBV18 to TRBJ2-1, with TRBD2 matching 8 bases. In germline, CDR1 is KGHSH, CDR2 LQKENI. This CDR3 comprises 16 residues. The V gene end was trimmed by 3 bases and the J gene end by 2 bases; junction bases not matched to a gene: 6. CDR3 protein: CASSPGSGGPYNEQFF. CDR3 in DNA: TGTGCCAGCTCACCCGGAAGCGGGGGACCCTACAATGAGCAGTTCTTC.

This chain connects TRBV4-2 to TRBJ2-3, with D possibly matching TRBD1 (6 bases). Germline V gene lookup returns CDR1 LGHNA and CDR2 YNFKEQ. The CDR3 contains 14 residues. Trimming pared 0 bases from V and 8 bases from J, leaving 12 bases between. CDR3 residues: CASSQDRLGATQYF. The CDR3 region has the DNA TGTGCCAGCAGCCAAGATCGGCTGGGGGCTACGCAGTATTTT.

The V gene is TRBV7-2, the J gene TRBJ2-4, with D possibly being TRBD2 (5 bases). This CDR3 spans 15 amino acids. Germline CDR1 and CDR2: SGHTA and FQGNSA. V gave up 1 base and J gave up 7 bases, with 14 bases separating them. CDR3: CASSLGPHPGNIQYF. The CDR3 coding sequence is TGTGCCAGCAGCTTAGGTCCTCACCCGGGGAACATTCAGTACTTC. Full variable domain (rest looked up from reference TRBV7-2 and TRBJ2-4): GAGVSQSPSNKVTEKGKDVELRCDPISGHTALYWYRQSLGQGLEFLIYFQGNSAPDKSGLPSDRFSAERTGGSVSTLTIQRTQQEDSAVYLCASSLGPHPGNIQYFGAGTRLSVL.

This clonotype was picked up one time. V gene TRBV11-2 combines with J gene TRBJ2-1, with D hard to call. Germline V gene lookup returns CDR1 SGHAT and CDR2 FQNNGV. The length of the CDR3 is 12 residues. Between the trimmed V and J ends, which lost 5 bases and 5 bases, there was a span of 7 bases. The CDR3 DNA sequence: TGTGCCAGCAGCCGGCTGGACAATGAGCAGTTCTTC. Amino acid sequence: CASSRLDNEQFF. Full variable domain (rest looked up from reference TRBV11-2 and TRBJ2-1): EAGVAQSPRYKIIEKRQSVAFWCNPISGHATLYWYQQILGQGPKLLIQFQNNGVVDDSQLPKDRFSAERLKGVDSTLKIQPAKLEDSAVYLCASSRLDNEQFFGPGTRLTVL.

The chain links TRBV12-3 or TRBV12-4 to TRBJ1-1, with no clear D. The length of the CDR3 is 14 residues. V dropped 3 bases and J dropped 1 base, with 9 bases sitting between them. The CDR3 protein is CASSFSGPNTEAFF. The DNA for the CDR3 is TGTGCCAGCAGTTTCTCGGGCCCGAACACTGAAGCTTTCTTT.

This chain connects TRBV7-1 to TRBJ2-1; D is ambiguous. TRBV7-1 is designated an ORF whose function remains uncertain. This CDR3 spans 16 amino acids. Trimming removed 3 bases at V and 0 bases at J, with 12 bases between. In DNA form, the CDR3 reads TGTGCCAGCAGCTCCCCCTCAAGGAGCTCCTACAATGAGCAGTTCTTC. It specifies CASSSPSRSSYNEQFF.

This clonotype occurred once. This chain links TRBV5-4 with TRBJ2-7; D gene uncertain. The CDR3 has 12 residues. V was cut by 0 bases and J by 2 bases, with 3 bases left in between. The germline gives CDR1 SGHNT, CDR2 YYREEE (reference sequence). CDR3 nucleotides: TGTGCCAGCAGCTTGGCCCCCTACGAGCAGTACTTC. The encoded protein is CASSLAPYEQYF.

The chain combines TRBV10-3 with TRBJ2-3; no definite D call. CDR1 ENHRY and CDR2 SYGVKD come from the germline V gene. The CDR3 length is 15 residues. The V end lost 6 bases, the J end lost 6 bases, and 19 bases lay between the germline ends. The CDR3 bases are TGTGCCATCAGCCCCGGACCGATTTTACAGGATACGCAGTATTTT. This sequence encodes CAISPGPILQDTQYF.

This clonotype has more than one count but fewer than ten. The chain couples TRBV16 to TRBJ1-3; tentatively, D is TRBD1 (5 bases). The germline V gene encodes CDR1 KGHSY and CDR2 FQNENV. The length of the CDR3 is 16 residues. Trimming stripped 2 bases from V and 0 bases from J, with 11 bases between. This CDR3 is CASSQNRSPSGNTIYF. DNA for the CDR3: TGTGCCAGCAGCCAAAACAGGTCACCCTCTGGAAACACCATATATTTT.

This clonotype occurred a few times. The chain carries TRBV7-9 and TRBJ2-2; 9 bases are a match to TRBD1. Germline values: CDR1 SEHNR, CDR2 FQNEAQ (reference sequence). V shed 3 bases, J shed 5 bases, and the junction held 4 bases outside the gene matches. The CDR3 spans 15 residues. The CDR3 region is CASSFGTGFTGELFF. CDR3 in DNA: TGTGCCAGCAGCTTCGGGACAGGGTTTACCGGGGAGCTGTTTTTT.

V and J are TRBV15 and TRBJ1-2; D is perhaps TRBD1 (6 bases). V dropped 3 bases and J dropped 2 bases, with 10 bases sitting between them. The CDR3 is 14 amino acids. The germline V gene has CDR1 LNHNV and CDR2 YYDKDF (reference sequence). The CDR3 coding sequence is TGTGCCACCAGCAGGGACAGCCTGAACTATGGCTACACCTTC. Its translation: CATSRDSLNYGYTF.

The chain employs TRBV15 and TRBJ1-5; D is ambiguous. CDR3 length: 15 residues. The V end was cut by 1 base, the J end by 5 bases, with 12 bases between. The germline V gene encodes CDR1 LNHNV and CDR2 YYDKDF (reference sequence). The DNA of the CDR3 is TGTGCCACCAGCAGAGGAGGCAGTGGGTATCAGCCCCAGCATTTT. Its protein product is CATSRGGSGYQPQHF.

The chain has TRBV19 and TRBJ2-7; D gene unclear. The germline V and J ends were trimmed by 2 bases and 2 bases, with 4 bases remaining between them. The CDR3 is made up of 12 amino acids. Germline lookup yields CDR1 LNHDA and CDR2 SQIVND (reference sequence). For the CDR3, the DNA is TGTGCCAGTAGTATACCTCCCTACGAGCAGTACTTC. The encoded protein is CASSIPPYEQYF.